One and the same sample provided the 29 T cell receptor beta chains below, sequenced in a study of T cell responses to AZD1222 COVID-19 vaccine. Clones were sequenced by immunoSEQ multiplex PCR, and TCRdb holds only the in-frame ones, with some missing. In the table there are 70,000 to 95,000 clones, roughly nine tenths of which are singletons. The material sequenced was peripheral blood, taken on day 0 of AZD1222 vaccination. The receptors originated from an adult in good health.

J is TRBJ2-5 and V is TRBV30; 8 positions agree with TRBD1. Germline values: CDR1 GTSNPN, CDR2 SVGIG (reference sequence). J was trimmed by 1 base and V by 0 bases; bases with no gene match: 22. This CDR3 comprises 21 residues. The CDR3 coding sequence is TGTGCCTGGAGTGTACCCCGCTGGAGCCAAAAAGGGACAGGAGTCCAAGAGACCCAGTACTTC. This translates into CAWSVPRWSQKGTGVQETQYF.

The chain is built from TRBV18 and TRBJ2-7, with D perhaps matching TRBD1 (6 bases). V gave up 10 bases and J gave up 0 bases, with 16 bases separating them. Germline V gene data show CDR1 as KGHSH and CDR2 as LQKENI. The CDR3 has 14 residues. In nucleotides, the CDR3 is TGTGCCACCGGAACAGGGCCGAGCTCCTACGAGCAGTACTTC. Protein sequence: CATGTGPSSYEQYF.

This clone was counted once. This sequence joins TRBV2 and TRBJ1-5; no definite D call. Trimming cost V 3 bases and J 0 bases, with 3 bases left between them. CDR1 is SNHLY, CDR2 FYNNEI, per germline. The CDR3 has 13 amino acids. The CDR3 coding sequence is TGTGCCAGCAGTGAGAATAGCAATCAGCCCCAGCATTTT. Protein: CASSENSNQPQHF.

The V gene is TRBV6-4, the J gene TRBJ1-1, with TRBD1 as a possible D gene (6 bases). The CDR3 has 13 amino acids. Deletions cut 3 bases from V and 8 bases from J, with 13 bases between. The germline CDR1 and CDR2 sequences are MRHNA and SNTAGT. CDR3 sequence reads: CASSEGGTEEAFF. The CDR3 nucleotides are TGTGCCAGCAGTGAAGGGGGGACTGAAGAAGCTTTCTTT.

The chain links TRBV6-5 to TRBJ2-1, with no clear D. Germline V gene data show CDR1 as MNHEY and CDR2 as SVGAGI. The CDR3 contains 11 residues. V gave up 8 bases and J gave up 4 bases, with 6 bases separating them. CDR3: CASAPYNEQFF. CDR3 in DNA: TGTGCCAGCGCCCCGTACAATGAGCAGTTCTTC.

In the case of this clone: Other DNA sequences in this sample translate to the same CDR3. This chain connects TRBV12-3 or TRBV12-4 to TRBJ2-7; 7 nucleotides align to TRBD1. CDR3 length: 13 amino acids. V shed 1 base and J 3 bases; nucleotides not matched to a gene: 0. The CDR3 DNA follows: TGTGCCAGCAGTTTAGGACAGGGCTACGAGCAGTACTTC. Its translation: CASSLGQGYEQYF.

The gene calls are TRBV11-3 and TRBJ2-3; tentative D call: TRBD2 (6 bases). Per the germline V gene, CDR1 is SGHNT and CDR2 is YENEEA. Trimming removed 8 bases at V and 2 bases at J, with 14 bases between. CDR3 size: 14 residues. The CDR3: CASQLVAATDTQYF. CDR3 nucleotide sequence: TGTGCCAGCCAACTAGTAGCGGCCACAGATACGCAGTATTTT.

The gene calls are TRBV6-2 or TRBV6-3 and TRBJ2-1; D unresolved. This CDR3 spans 14 amino acids. Germline V gene data show CDR1 as MNHEY and CDR2 as SVGEGT. The V gene lost 6 bases and the J gene lost 0 bases, with 9 bases spanning the gap. The CDR3 DNA sequence: TGTGCCAGCAGCCCGTTCGACTCCTACAATGAGCAGTTCTTC. Encoded protein: CASSPFDSYNEQFF.

V is TRBV2 and J is TRBJ1-6, with no clear D. V shed 3 bases and J shed 2 bases, with 8 bases lying between them. The CDR3 covers 15 residues. Germline V gene sequence: CDR1 SNHLY, CDR2 FYNNEI. CDR3 sequence reads: CASSEDGPYNSPLHF. DNA for the CDR3: TGTGCCAGCAGTGAGGACGGTCCCTATAATTCACCCCTCCACTTT.

The rearrangement links TRBV28 to TRBJ1-2; D perhaps matches TRBD1 (5 bases). The germline CDR1 and CDR2 sequences are MDHEN and SYDVKM. The CDR3 is made up of 14 amino acids. V shed 1 base and J shed 7 bases, with 13 bases lying between them. CDR3 amino acids: CASSLYEGVGGYTF. In DNA, the CDR3 is TGTGCCAGCAGTTTATATGAAGGGGTGGGTGGCTACACCTTC.

The J gene is TRBJ1-2, the V gene TRBV15; TRBD1 matches at 8 bases. The germline gives CDR1 LNHNV, CDR2 YYDKDF (reference sequence). V shed 6 bases and J 5 bases; nucleotides not matched to a gene: 14. CDR3 length: 16 residues. CDR3 in amino acids: CATRLDLDRADYGYTF. Written as DNA, the CDR3 is TGTGCCACCAGGCTTGATTTGGACAGGGCTGATTATGGCTACACCTTC. Based on the CDR3 plus reference TRBV15 and TRBJ1-2, the full variable domain is DAMVIQNPRYQVTQFGKPVTLSCSQTLNHNVMYWYQQKSSQAPKLLFHYYDKDFNNEADTPDNFQSRRPNTSFCFLDIRSPGLGDTAMYLCATRLDLDRADYGYTFGSGTRLTVV.

This clone has only one observation. The chain carries TRBV19 and TRBJ1-1; D is ambiguous. Germline assignment: CDR1 LNHDA and CDR2 SQIVND (reference sequence). The CDR3 has 13 amino acids. V gave up 4 bases and J gave up 2 bases, with 8 bases separating them. The CDR3 region is CASSTQVNTEAFF. The CDR3 DNA follows: TGTGCCAGTAGTACCCAGGTAAACACTGAAGCTTTCTTT.

This clone came up a few times. The J gene is TRBJ1-1, the V gene TRBV2; D may be TRBD1 (6 bases). This CDR3 spans 13 amino acids. Germline CDR1 and CDR2: SNHLY and FYNNEI. The ends were cut back, 5 bases at V and 10 bases at J, with 17 bases in the middle. CDR3 in amino acids: CASSRDKAELAFF. The CDR3 DNA reads TGTGCCAGCAGTCGGGACAAGGCGGAGTTAGCTTTCTTT.

This clone showed up just a few times. This chain's CDR3 is CASSVGGSSSGANVLTF. The CDR3 bases are TGTGCCAGCAGCGTAGGCGGCAGCAGCTCTGGGGCCAACGTCCTGACTTTC. The J gene is TRBJ2-6, the V gene TRBV9; D unresolved. This CDR3 has 17 amino acids. The V gene lost 0 bases and the J gene lost 0 bases, with 10 bases spanning the gap. Germline V CDR1 and CDR2: SGDLS, YYNGEE. Combining the CDR3 with reference TRBV9 and TRBJ2-6 gives the whole variable domain DSGVTQTPKHLITATGQRVTLRCSPRSGDLSVYWYQQSLDQGLQFLIQYYNGEERAKGNILERFSAQQFPDLHSELNLSSLELGDSALYFCASSVGGSSSGANVLTFGAGSRLTVL.

The chain links TRBV25-1 to TRBJ2-3; 10 bases fit TRBD2. Germline loops: CDR1 MGHDK, CDR2 SYGVNS. The J segment lost 10 bases and the V segment lost 3 bases, leaving 4 bases of the junction unmatched. The CDR3 is made up of 13 amino acids. The CDR3 here is CASSDLLAGPQYF. The CDR3 DNA reads as TGTGCCAGCAGTGATTTACTAGCGGGGCCGCAGTATTTT. Combining the CDR3 with reference TRBV25-1 and TRBJ2-3 gives the whole variable domain EADIYQTPRYLVIGTGKKITLECSQTMGHDKMYWYQQDPGMELHLIHYSYGVNSTEKGDLSSESTVSRIRTEHFPLTLESARPSHTSQYLCASSDLLAGPQYFGPGTRLTVL.

The V and J genes are TRBV10-3 and TRBJ2-5, with 7 bases identical to TRBD1. The CDR3 loop spans 12 amino acids. Trimming removed 2 bases from V and 6 bases from J; junction bases left unmatched: 0. In germline, CDR1 is ENHRY, CDR2 SYGVKD. CDR3 loop: CAISERGQTQYF. In DNA, the CDR3 is TGTGCCATCAGTGAGAGGGGGCAGACCCAGTACTTC.

CDR3 protein: CASSLVTGPNEQFF. DNA for the CDR3: TGTGCCAGCAGCTTAGTAACGGGGCCCAATGAGCAGTTCTTC. J is TRBJ2-1 and V is TRBV7-2, with D possibly called TRBD1 or TRBD2 (5 bases each). The germline V and J ends were trimmed by 1 base and 6 bases, with 10 bases remaining between them. CDR3 length equals 14 residues. CDR1 SGHTA and CDR2 FQGNSA come from the germline V gene. Supplemented by reference TRBV7-2 and TRBJ2-1, the full variable domain reads GAGVSQSPSNKVTEKGKDVELRCDPISGHTALYWYRQSLGQGLEFLIYFQGNSAPDKSGLPSDRFSAERTGGSVSTLTIQRTQQEDSAVYLCASSLVTGPNEQFFGPGTRLTVL.

A note on this clone: The same CDR3 can be traced to other DNA sequences in this sample. The J gene is TRBJ2-3, the V gene TRBV24-1; D not certain. V dropped 0 bases and J dropped 4 bases, with 4 bases sitting between them. Germline CDR1 KGHDR, CDR2 SFDVKD. The CDR3 covers 13 residues. The CDR3: CATSDLTSDTQYF. The CDR3 nucleotides are TGTGCCACCAGTGATTTGACCTCAGATACGCAGTATTTT.

This clone was seen once. The genes are TRBV7-3 and TRBJ2-5, with 7 bases identical to TRBD1. CDR1 and CDR2 from the germline V gene are SGHTA and FQGTGA. The trim removed 5 bases at V and 5 bases at J, leaving 11 bases unmatched. The CDR3 runs 15 residues. CDR3 coding DNA: TGTGCCAGCAGCCAACAGACAGGGCCCCAGGAGACCCAGTACTTC. Translated: CASSQQTGPQETQYF.

The chain joins TRBV27 to TRBJ1-2; maybe TRBD1 (5 bases). V shed 6 bases and J shed 1 base, with 15 bases lying between them. This CDR3 has 15 residues. CDR1 and CDR2 (germline): MNHEY, SMNVEV (reference sequence). Here the CDR3 reads CASRQWGKDNYGYTF. The CDR3 DNA sequence: TGTGCCAGCAGACAGTGGGGGAAGGATAACTATGGCTACACCTTC.

The V and J genes are TRBV6-5 and TRBJ2-7, with D perhaps matching TRBD1 (5 bases). Trimming removed 8 bases at V and 3 bases at J, with 11 bases between. The CDR3 runs to 12 residues. Germline V gene data show CDR1 as MNHEY and CDR2 as SVGAGI. CDR3 DNA sequence: TGTGCCAGCGGGGCAGGCGACTACGAGCAGTACTTC. Its translation: CASGAGDYEQYF.

A single count supports this clone. This chain uses TRBV7-6 with TRBJ2-7; 12 bases are shared with TRBD1. The CDR3 loop spans 14 amino acids. With 8 bases clipped from V and 5 bases from J, the junction kept 7 bases outside the gene matches. Germline CDR1 reads SGHVS; CDR2 reads FNYEAQ. In nucleotides, the CDR3 is TGTGCCAGCCGCGAGGGACAGGGGGCGAACGAGCAGTACTTC. This translates into CASREGQGANEQYF.

The chain couples TRBV11-3 to TRBJ2-1; a possible D gene is TRBD1 (6 bases). This CDR3 is built from 14 residues. Per the germline V gene, CDR1 is SGHNT and CDR2 is YENEEA. The V end was cut by 4 bases, the J end by 5 bases, with 12 bases between. This CDR3 reads CASSSRQVDNEQFF. The DNA for the CDR3 is TGTGCCAGCAGCTCCCGACAGGTTGACAATGAGCAGTTCTTC.

The chain recombines TRBV6-4 with TRBJ1-2; D is uncertain. Germline assignment: CDR1 MRHNA and CDR2 SNTAGT. V lost 6 bases and J lost 2, with 10 bases in between. This CDR3 comprises 13 residues. The CDR3 region has the DNA TGTGCCAGCAGGGCCAGCAACAACTATGGCTACACCTTC. It is translated as CASRASNNYGYTF.

The chain uses TRBV27 and TRBJ2-3; D remains ambiguous. V lost 8 bases, J lost 0 bases, and 18 bases lay in between. CDR1 MNHEY and CDR2 SMNVEV come from the germline V gene (reference sequence). CDR3 length: 16 residues. In DNA, the CDR3 is TGTGCCAGCCTCCGGACGGGCCAAACTAGCACAGATACGCAGTATTTT. This codes for CASLRTGQTSTDTQYF.

In its sample, this clone is medium-sized. The chain is built from TRBV10-1 and TRBJ1-2; D might be TRBD1 (5 bases). V gave up 6 bases and J gave up 2 bases, with 10 bases separating them. CDR3 length: 13 residues. Germline CDR1 WNHNN, CDR2 SYGVQD (reference sequence). Here the CDR3 DNA reads TGCGCCAGCAGAGCCAGGGAGAACTATGGCTACACCTTC. Amino acids: CASRARENYGYTF.

This clone was seen just once. The chain recombines TRBV5-4 with TRBJ1-3; D call uncertain. V lost 2 bases, J lost 0 bases, and 12 bases lay in between. CDR1 and CDR2 from the germline V gene are SGHNT and YYREEE (reference sequence). The CDR3 is 16 residues long. Here the CDR3 DNA reads TGTGCCAGCAGCTTAATGAGTAAGAACTCTGGAAACACCATATATTTT. Protein sequence: CASSLMSKNSGNTIYF.

The chain uses TRBV18 and TRBJ1-2; D is ambiguous. The V gene's germline CDR1 is KGHSH and CDR2 LQKENI. The V and J ends lost 4 bases and 0 bases respectively, with 3 bases between them. There are 12 residues in the CDR3. The CDR3 region has the DNA TGTGCCAGCTCACATTCTAACTATGGCTACACCTTC. This translates into CASSHSNYGYTF.

This clone appeared once. V gene TRBV7-9 combines with J gene TRBJ1-4, with D possibly matching TRBD1 (6 bases). The length of the CDR3 is 14 residues. With 3 bases removed from V and 6 bases from J, the gap between germline ends came to 11 bases. Per the germline V gene, CDR1 is SEHNR and CDR2 is FQNEAQ (reference sequence). DNA of the CDR3: TGTGCCAGCAGCTTGGGGGGGCTCGATGAAAAACTGTTTTTT. Its translation: CASSLGGLDEKLFF.